This T cell receptor (beta chain) was identified during a study of T cells after yellow fever vaccination. Findings and limits, study-wide: Abundant contaminating clonotypes from the bulk population could appear in FACS-sorted repertoires. The booster saw the reappearance of most primary-vaccination clones (about 95% CD4, around 88% CD8). It was the secondary response that reached its peak faster, day 5 versus 15, but it was weaker.

UMIs were added to TCR cDNA along with a universal primer site when it was made by 5'RACE template switching. TCRdb independently ran MiXCR on the 5' RACE reads; one entry per CDR3 protein. The sample lists more than 300,000 distinct CDR3 sequences; around a tenth were seen once. This clonotype came up many times. Its antigen is unknown. Germline V gene data show CDR1 as SGHRS and CDR2 as YFSETQ. The V end was cut by 2 bases, the J end by 7 bases, with 13 bases between. The CDR3 contains 14 residues. The sequenced sample was CD4+ T cells sorted from PBMCs, obtained 45 days after the yellow fever booster vaccination. This sequence was found in a young man who received the YFV17D yellow fever vaccine. This chain uses TRBV5-1 with TRBJ2-1; D is unclear. The CDR3 nucleotides are TGCGCCAGCAGCTTACGGCAGGCCAAGAATGAGCAGTTCTTC. This encodes CASSLRQAKNEQFF.